What follows describes a single TCR beta chain. The antigen remains unidentified. These data are taken from a study of shared clonotypes between healthy human individuals. About the study: Three CD4 naive, three CD4 memory, two CD8 naive and one CD8 memory plate were used per donor. Notes on the study in general: The genetic and exposure-history diversity represented was limited by few donors.

Method: immunoSEQ multiplex PCR; TCRdb's copy keeps in-frame clones and lacks some. The repertoire has hundreds of thousands of clones, 90% to 97% of them found once; the top ten carry about 0.064%. The CDR3 loop spans 17 amino acids. This sequence originates from a woman aged 25-40 years in good health. Sequencing was performed on naive CD4+ T cells sorted from blood. Specified subset: CD45RA+ positively selected. The gene calls are TRBV21-1 and TRBJ2-5; TRBD2, the D gene given by the table, was not confirmed from the DNA. The J call could be wrong; TRBJ2-7 is a better fit for the DNA end. TRBV21-1 is noted as a pseudogene. CDR3 nucleotide sequence: TGTGCCAGCAGCAAAGGGGGTGTGCGGGAGCCGACCTACGAGCAGTACTTC. It is translated as CASSKGGVREPTYEQYF.